These T cell receptor beta chains were read from a single sample in a study of technical replicates of blood from a few donors. Here immunoSEQ multiplex PCR was the method, and the copy in TCRdb shows in-frame clones only, minus some. Of about 62,000 clones listed, about 90% are singletons. The specimen was PBMCs. The receptors shown here come from a human donor in good health. Some clones in this sample may be carry-over from other donors' samples. The CDR3 runs from the conserved cysteine through the conserved F or W. A D gene is named only where the DNA matches it firmly.

length	V	J	D	CDR3
15	TRBV11-3	TRBJ1-5	.	CASSRRVLDHQPQHF
15	TRBV10-3	TRBJ2-1	.	CAISESGDSYNEQFF
16	TRBV10-3	TRBJ2-4	TRBD2	CAIRGSGSNGKNIQYF
15	TRBV6-5	TRBJ2-1	.	CASSYSSHAGTEQFF
14	TRBV6-5	TRBJ1-2	TRBD1	CASSLDRGPNGYTF
16	TRBV7-2	TRBJ1-6	TRBD1	CASSLEGQGARSPLHF
15	TRBV18	TRBJ1-2	TRBD1	CASSPTTGRNYGYTF
16	TRBV5-1	TRBJ2-7	TRBD2	CASSLTAGGWSYEQYF
17	TRBV9	TRBJ2-1	TRBD2	CASSTYGGGTAGNEQFF
20	TRBV4-2	TRBJ1-2	TRBD1	CASSHPPGDRGELRTYGYTF
20	TRBV5-4	TRBJ1-3	.	CASSLGPGQPTYGFGNTIYF
15	TRBV5-4	TRBJ1-1	TRBD1	CASSTQQGQNTEAFF
14	TRBV19	TRBJ1-1	TRBD1	CASNGQGDYTEAFF
15	TRBV7-3	TRBJ2-1	.	CASSADQGSGNEQFF
13	TRBV7-9	TRBJ2-7	.	CASSLGTNYEQYF
18	TRBV15	TRBJ1-3	.	CATSRGPPGLSAGNTIYF
16	TRBV5-1	TRBJ2-5	TRBD2	CASSSSVGGGAKTQYF
13	TRBV19	TRBJ2-3	.	CASSSGWTDTQYF